Listed below are T cell receptor beta chains from one sample, sequenced in a study of cytomegalovirus exposure and HLA in healthy donors. The data were produced by immunoSEQ multiplex PCR, yet TCRdb's version contains in-frame clones alone and is incomplete. The sample includes approximately 180,000 clones, more than 85% of them seen just once. The sequenced sample was PBMCs. These receptors were taken from a woman aged 18-30 years in good health and CMV-seronegative. CDR3s include the opening cysteine and the closing phenylalanine or tryptophan. D genes are given only for firm matches. Where a row states a size, it is once, few, many or the class of an expanded clone; other rows omit it.

abundance: .
len: 15
j_gene: TRBJ1-3
d_gene: .
v_gene: TRBV28
CDR3nt: TGTGCCAGCAGTTTGAGGGCAGGCTCTGGAAACACCATATATTTT
CDR3aa: CASSLRAGSGNTIYF

abundance: .
len: 15
j_gene: TRBJ2-7
d_gene: TRBD2
v_gene: TRBV19
CDR3nt: TGTGCCAGTAGTAAAACTAGCGGGGGGACCTACGAGCAGTACTTC
CDR3aa: CASSKTSGGTYEQYF

abundance: .
len: 18
j_gene: TRBJ2-6
d_gene: TRBD1
v_gene: TRBV5-1
CDR3nt: TGCGCCAGCAGCTTGTCCGGGACAGGCCTCTCTGGGGCCAACGTCCTGACTTTC
CDR3aa: CASSLSGTGLSGANVLTF

abundance: .
len: 15
j_gene: TRBJ2-4
d_gene: TRBD1
v_gene: TRBV2
CDR3nt: TGTGCCAGCAGTGGGGACAGGGGCGAGAGAAACATTCAGTACTTC
CDR3aa: CASSGDRGERNIQYF

abundance: .
len: 13
j_gene: TRBJ1-1
d_gene: TRBD1
v_gene: TRBV9
CDR3nt: TGTGCCAGCAGCGCGGGACAGGGCGTTGAAGCTTTCTTT
CDR3aa: CASSAGQGVEAFF

abundance: .
len: 16
j_gene: TRBJ1-1
d_gene: .
v_gene: TRBV19
CDR3nt: TGTGCCAGTAGGCCTCGAGGCGGGGGATTGAACACTGAAGCTTTCTTT
CDR3aa: CASRPRGGGLNTEAFF

abundance: .
len: 8
j_gene: TRBJ1-5
d_gene: .
v_gene: TRBV28
CDR3nt: TGTGCCCCAGGGCCCCAGCATTTT
CDR3aa: CAPGPQHF

abundance: .
len: 16
j_gene: TRBJ2-3
d_gene: .
v_gene: TRBV4-2
CDR3nt: TGTGCCAGCAGCCAAGGGGTAGGGGGAAGCACAGATACGCAGTATTTT
CDR3aa: CASSQGVGGSTDTQYF

abundance: .
len: 14
j_gene: TRBJ1-2
d_gene: .
v_gene: TRBV6-5
CDR3nt: TGTGCCAGCAGTTACTCGACGGAGAGACAGGGCTACACCTTC
CDR3aa: CASSYSTERQGYTF

abundance: .
len: 14
j_gene: TRBJ1-1
d_gene: TRBD1
v_gene: TRBV28
CDR3nt: TGTGCCAGCAGTGCCCACAGGGGGCTAACTGAAGCTTTCTTT
CDR3aa: CASSAHRGLTEAFF

abundance: few
len: 13
j_gene: TRBJ2-1
d_gene: TRBD2
v_gene: TRBV15
CDR3nt: TGTGCCACCAGCAGATCGGTAGCGGGAGACGAGTTCTTC
CDR3aa: CATSRSVAGDEFF

abundance: .
len: 14
j_gene: TRBJ1-4
d_gene: .
v_gene: TRBV6-1
CDR3nt: TGTGCCAGCCGCTTGGGCAATCTTAAGGAAAAACTGTTTTTT
CDR3aa: CASRLGNLKEKLFF

abundance: .
len: 13
j_gene: TRBJ1-2
d_gene: TRBD1
v_gene: TRBV25-1
CDR3nt: TGTGCCAGCAGTGGAACAGGGGTATATGGCTACACCTTC
CDR3aa: CASSGTGVYGYTF

abundance: .
len: 14
j_gene: TRBJ1-3
d_gene: .
v_gene: TRBV5-4
CDR3nt: TGTGCCAGCAGCCGGGGAGGGACGGGAAACACCATATATTTT
CDR3aa: CASSRGGTGNTIYF

abundance: few
len: 14
j_gene: TRBJ2-7
d_gene: TRBD1
v_gene: TRBV7-9
CDR3nt: TGTTCCAGCAGCTTGGAGGGACAGGGGAGTTCGCAGTACTTC
CDR3aa: CSSSLEGQGSSQYF

abundance: few
len: 13
j_gene: TRBJ2-7
d_gene: .
v_gene: TRBV30
CDR3nt: TGTGCCTGGAGTCTACAGGGATCCTACGAGCAGTACTTC
CDR3aa: CAWSLQGSYEQYF

abundance: .
len: 14
j_gene: TRBJ2-7
d_gene: .
v_gene: TRBV27
CDR3nt: TGTGCCAGCAGTTCCGGACTTAAAGCCTACGAGCAGTACTTC
CDR3aa: CASSSGLKAYEQYF

abundance: .
len: 12
j_gene: TRBJ1-1
d_gene: .
v_gene: TRBV5-1
CDR3nt: TGCGCCAGCAGCTTGGACGGAGGTGAAGCTTTCTTT
CDR3aa: CASSLDGGEAFF

abundance: .
len: 15
j_gene: TRBJ2-1
d_gene: TRBD2
v_gene: TRBV7-9
CDR3nt: TGTGCCAGCAGCTTAGCATTAGCGGGAGCGGCTGAGCAGTTCTTC
CDR3aa: CASSLALAGAAEQFF

abundance: few
len: 13
j_gene: TRBJ2-7
d_gene: TRBD2
v_gene: TRBV7-2
CDR3nt: TGTGCCAGCACCGGGGGGGCCTCGGCCGAGCAGTACTTC
CDR3aa: CASTGGASAEQYF

abundance: .
len: 14
j_gene: TRBJ2-3
d_gene: .
v_gene: TRBV11-3
CDR3nt: TGTGCCAGCAGCTTAGATCCGGCCCAGGGTACGCAGTATTTT
CDR3aa: CASSLDPAQGTQYF

abundance: .
len: 13
j_gene: TRBJ1-3
d_gene: TRBD1
v_gene: TRBV19
CDR3nt: TGTGCCAGTATCCCGACAGGGAAGAACACCATATATTTT
CDR3aa: CASIPTGKNTIYF

abundance: .
len: 15
j_gene: TRBJ1-4
d_gene: TRBD1
v_gene: TRBV7-9
CDR3nt: TGTGCCAGCAGTTCTTCCGGGACAGGGAGAGAAAAACTGTTTTTT
CDR3aa: CASSSSGTGREKLFF

abundance: .
len: 17
j_gene: TRBJ2-1
d_gene: .
v_gene: TRBV5-6
CDR3nt: TGTGCCAGCAGCTCCTCCGAGACAAGGGGCTCCTACAATGAGCAGTTCTTC
CDR3aa: CASSSSETRGSYNEQFF

abundance: .
len: 13
j_gene: TRBJ2-5
d_gene: .
v_gene: TRBV6-1
CDR3nt: TGTGCCAGCAGTGAAGGGCAGCAAGAGACCCAGTACTTC
CDR3aa: CASSEGQQETQYF

abundance: .
len: 17
j_gene: TRBJ2-1
d_gene: TRBD2
v_gene: TRBV5-1
CDR3nt: TGCGCCAGCAGCCACACCGTAGCGGGGGGCCCGGTAAATGAGCAGTTCTTC
CDR3aa: CASSHTVAGGPVNEQFF

abundance: .
len: 12
j_gene: TRBJ2-1
d_gene: .
v_gene: TRBV28
CDR3nt: TGTGCCAGCAGGTCTACTTTTAATGAGCAGTTCTTC
CDR3aa: CASRSTFNEQFF

abundance: .
len: 14
j_gene: TRBJ2-1
d_gene: .
v_gene: TRBV7-3
CDR3nt: TGTGCCAGCAGCTTGGCGGGACCCTACAATGAGCAGTTCTTC
CDR3aa: CASSLAGPYNEQFF

abundance: .
len: 16
j_gene: TRBJ1-5
d_gene: .
v_gene: TRBV7-2
CDR3nt: TGTGCCAGCAGCCCATACCAGGCAGGGGCCGGTCAGCCCCAGCATTTT
CDR3aa: CASSPYQAGAGQPQHF

abundance: .
len: 15
j_gene: TRBJ1-1
d_gene: TRBD1
v_gene: TRBV30
CDR3nt: TGTGCCTGGAGGAGCTTACAGGGGGAGGCCTCTGAAGCTTTCTTT
CDR3aa: CAWRSLQGEASEAFF

abundance: .
len: 18
j_gene: TRBJ2-1
d_gene: TRBD2
v_gene: TRBV5-1
CDR3nt: TGCGCCAGCAGCCCCGGACTAGCGGGAGAGCCCCCCTACAATGAGCAGTTCTTC
CDR3aa: CASSPGLAGEPPYNEQFF

abundance: .
len: 14
j_gene: TRBJ2-1
d_gene: .
v_gene: TRBV7-9
CDR3nt: TGTGCCAGCATCCCCTCGGGGTTTTTCAATGAGCAGTTCTTC
CDR3aa: CASIPSGFFNEQFF

abundance: .
len: 17
j_gene: TRBJ2-7
d_gene: TRBD2
v_gene: TRBV29-1
CDR3nt: TGCAGCGTTGAGACCGGGACTAGCGGCACTGGGTCCTACGAGCAGTACTTC
CDR3aa: CSVETGTSGTGSYEQYF

abundance: .
len: 15
j_gene: TRBJ2-1
d_gene: TRBD1
v_gene: TRBV4-3
CDR3nt: TGCGCCAGCAGCGACGGGACAGGGCATTACAATGAGCAGTTCTTC
CDR3aa: CASSDGTGHYNEQFF

abundance: .
len: 18
j_gene: TRBJ1-1
d_gene: TRBD1
v_gene: TRBV9
CDR3nt: TGTGCCAGCAGCACCTGGGGGGACAGGGGTTTCATGAACACTGAAGCTTTCTTT
CDR3aa: CASSTWGDRGFMNTEAFF

abundance: .
len: 16
j_gene: TRBJ2-4
d_gene: .
v_gene: TRBV7-9
CDR3nt: TGTTCCAGCAGCTCGCCCTCCCGGACACCTGAAAACATTCAGTACTTC
CDR3aa: CSSSSPSRTPENIQYF

abundance: .
len: 16
j_gene: TRBJ2-3
d_gene: TRBD1
v_gene: TRBV19
CDR3nt: TGTGCCAGTAGTCACCGGGACAGAAGCGTCATAAATACGCAGTATTTT
CDR3aa: CASSHRDRSVINTQYF

abundance: .
len: 14
j_gene: TRBJ1-2
d_gene: TRBD1
v_gene: TRBV19
CDR3nt: TGTGCCAGTTCCCCGACAGGGGCTTACTATGGCTACACCTTC
CDR3aa: CASSPTGAYYGYTF

abundance: once
len: 16
j_gene: TRBJ1-1
d_gene: .
v_gene: TRBV9
CDR3nt: TGTGCCAGCAGCGTAGGAAGGGGGACCCTGAACACTGAAGCTTTCTTT
CDR3aa: CASSVGRGTLNTEAFF

abundance: .
len: 16
j_gene: TRBJ2-3
d_gene: .
v_gene: TRBV28
CDR3nt: TGTGCCAGCAGTTGGCCAGAGACTCCGGTCCCGAATACGCAGTATTTT
CDR3aa: CASSWPETPVPNTQYF

abundance: .
len: 14
j_gene: TRBJ2-3
d_gene: TRBD1
v_gene: TRBV10-3
CDR3nt: TGTGCCATCAAAGGGACAGGGGAGGCAGATACGCAGTATTTT
CDR3aa: CAIKGTGEADTQYF

abundance: .
len: 14
j_gene: TRBJ2-1
d_gene: .
v_gene: TRBV5-1
CDR3nt: TGCGCCAGCAGCTTCGAGAGCTCCTACAATGAGCAGTTCTTC
CDR3aa: CASSFESSYNEQFF

abundance: once
len: 14
j_gene: TRBJ2-5
d_gene: TRBD2
v_gene: TRBV5-1
CDR3nt: TGCGCCAGCAGGTCGCGGGGGGGCAGAGAGACCCAGTACTTC
CDR3aa: CASRSRGGRETQYF

abundance: .
len: 15
j_gene: TRBJ2-4
d_gene: TRBD2
v_gene: TRBV7-9
CDR3nt: TGTGCCAGCAGCCCCCCTCTAGCGGGAAGGGACATTCAGTACTTC
CDR3aa: CASSPPLAGRDIQYF

abundance: .
len: 14
j_gene: TRBJ1-2
d_gene: TRBD1
v_gene: TRBV28
CDR3nt: TGTGCCAGCAGTCCGGGACAGTCTTCGTATGGCTACACCTTC
CDR3aa: CASSPGQSSYGYTF

abundance: .
len: 15
j_gene: TRBJ1-2
d_gene: TRBD1
v_gene: TRBV28
CDR3nt: TGTGCCAGCAGTTTATTGGGACAGAAAAACTATGGCTACACCTTC
CDR3aa: CASSLLGQKNYGYTF

abundance: .
len: 16
j_gene: TRBJ2-7
d_gene: TRBD1
v_gene: TRBV2
CDR3nt: TGTGCCAGCAGTGTGAGGTCCGGGACAGGGTCCTACGAGCAGTACTTC
CDR3aa: CASSVRSGTGSYEQYF

abundance: few
len: 14
j_gene: TRBJ1-1
d_gene: .
v_gene: TRBV6-5
CDR3nt: TGTGCCAGCAGTTATGGGAGCGTGGCCACTGAAGCTTTCTTT
CDR3aa: CASSYGSVATEAFF

abundance: .
len: 12
j_gene: TRBJ2-7
d_gene: TRBD1
v_gene: TRBV7-9
CDR3nt: TGTGCCAGCAGCGCTACAGGGGACGAGCAGTACTTC
CDR3aa: CASSATGDEQYF

abundance: few
len: 15
j_gene: TRBJ2-3
d_gene: .
v_gene: TRBV2
CDR3nt: TGTGCCAGCAGTGAATTGACGGGGGGCCAATATACGCAGTATTTT
CDR3aa: CASSELTGGQYTQYF

abundance: .
len: 17
j_gene: TRBJ1-5
d_gene: .
v_gene: TRBV2
CDR3nt: TGTGCCAGCAGTCCCGAAGGGGGTGGGTTGGGCAATCAGCCCCAGCATTTT
CDR3aa: CASSPEGGGLGNQPQHF

abundance: .
len: 14
j_gene: TRBJ2-7
d_gene: TRBD1
v_gene: TRBV9
CDR3nt: TGTGCCAGCAGCGTGGGGACAGGCGCCTACGAGCAGTACTTC
CDR3aa: CASSVGTGAYEQYF

abundance: .
len: 14
j_gene: TRBJ1-1
d_gene: .
v_gene: TRBV29-1
CDR3nt: TGCAGCGTTGAGCGGGGGGCGGGGGACACTGAAGCTTTCTTT
CDR3aa: CSVERGAGDTEAFF

abundance: .
len: 14
j_gene: TRBJ2-2
d_gene: .
v_gene: TRBV6-5
CDR3nt: TGTGCCAGCAGTTACCCCGGACTTACCGGGGAGCTGTTTTTT
CDR3aa: CASSYPGLTGELFF

abundance: .
len: 17
j_gene: TRBJ2-3
d_gene: TRBD2
v_gene: TRBV2
CDR3nt: TGTGCCAGCAGTGAGGGGACTAGCGGGGGGCTGGTGGATACGCAGTATTTT
CDR3aa: CASSEGTSGGLVDTQYF

abundance: .
len: 17
j_gene: TRBJ2-7
d_gene: TRBD2
v_gene: TRBV4-1
CDR3nt: TGCGCCAGCAGCTTGCGCTTTATAGCGGGGGGGCCCGACGAGCAGTACTTC
CDR3aa: CASSLRFIAGGPDEQYF